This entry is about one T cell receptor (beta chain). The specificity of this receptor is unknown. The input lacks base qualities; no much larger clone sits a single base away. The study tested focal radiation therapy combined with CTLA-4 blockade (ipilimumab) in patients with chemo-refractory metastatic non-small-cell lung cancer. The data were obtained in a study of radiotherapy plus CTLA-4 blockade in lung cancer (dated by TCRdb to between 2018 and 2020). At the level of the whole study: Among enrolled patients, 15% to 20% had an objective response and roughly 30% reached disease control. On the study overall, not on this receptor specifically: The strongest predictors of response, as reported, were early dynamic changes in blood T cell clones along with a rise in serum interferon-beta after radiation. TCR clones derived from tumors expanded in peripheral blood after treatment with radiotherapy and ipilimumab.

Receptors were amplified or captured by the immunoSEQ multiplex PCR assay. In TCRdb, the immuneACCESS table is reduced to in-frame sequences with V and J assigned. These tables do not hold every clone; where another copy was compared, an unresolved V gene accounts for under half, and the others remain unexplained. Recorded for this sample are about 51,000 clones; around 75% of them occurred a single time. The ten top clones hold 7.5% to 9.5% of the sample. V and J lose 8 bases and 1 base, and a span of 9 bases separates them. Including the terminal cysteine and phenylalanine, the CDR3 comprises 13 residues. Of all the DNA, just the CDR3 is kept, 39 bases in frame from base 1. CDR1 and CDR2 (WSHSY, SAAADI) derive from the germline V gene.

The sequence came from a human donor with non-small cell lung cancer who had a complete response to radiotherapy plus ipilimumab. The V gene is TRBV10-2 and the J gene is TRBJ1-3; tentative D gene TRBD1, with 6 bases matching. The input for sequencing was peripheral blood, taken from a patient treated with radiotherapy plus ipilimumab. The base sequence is TGCGCCAGCCGAGGGGGTTCTGGAAACACCATATATTTT. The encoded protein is CASRGGSGNTIYF.